The 8 T cell receptor beta chains presented below share a single source sample, sequenced in a study of T cells in Graves' hyperthyroidism and ophthalmopathy. The investigators amplified TCR beta CDR3 regions from RNA transcripts. HTBI primers were the set used in a first-round RT-PCR of the TCR CDR3. TCRdb re-called the multiplex PCR reads with MiXCR, one entry per CDR3 protein. The table records more than 550,000 distinct CDR3 sequences, nearly 45% of them present only once. The sequenced sample was peripheral blood or thyroid tissue (not recorded which). All receptors derive from an adult man with Graves' disease, either hyperthyroidism or ophthalmopathy (not recorded which).

This clonotype has a count of ten or more. This chain joins TRBV24-1 and TRBJ1-4; D ambiguous. V shed 4 bases and J shed 4 bases, with 3 bases lying between them. The CDR3 length is 12 residues. The V gene's germline CDR1 is KGHDR and CDR2 SFDVKD. CDR3 bases: TGTGCCACCAGTGACAGTAATGAAAAACTGTTTTTT. The encoded protein is CATSDSNEKLFF.

There are a few counts of this clonotype. The CDR3 here is CASSFTVATEAFF. CDR3 nucleotides: TGTGCCAGCAGTTTTACCGTTGCCACTGAAGCTTTCTTT. The chain is built from TRBV12-3 or TRBV12-4 and TRBJ1-1; D remains ambiguous. The V gene lost 3 bases and the J gene lost 4 bases, with 9 bases spanning the gap. The CDR3 has 13 amino acids.

The J gene is TRBJ1-2, the V gene TRBV29-1; possibly TRBD1 for D (6 bases). The germline V gene has CDR1 SQVTM and CDR2 ANQGSEA. This CDR3 region has 15 residues. The V and J ends lost 8 bases and 4 bases respectively, with 23 bases between them. The CDR3 DNA follows: TGCAGCTTAGGGGAGGCACAGGGACCTCCCTATGGCTACACCTTC. This gives the protein CSLGEAQGPPYGYTF.

This chain connects TRBV6-1 to TRBJ1-5; 7 bases agree with TRBD1. After removal of 8 bases from V and 0 bases from J, the junction contained 1 base not matched to a gene. Per germline, CDR1 MNHNS and CDR2 SASEGT. This CDR3 has 13 amino acids. CDR3 amino acids: CASGDSSNQPQHF. CDR3 bases: TGTGCCAGCGGGGACAGTAGCAATCAGCCCCAGCATTTT.

In its sample, this clonotype was seen many times. The rearrangement joins TRBV25-1 to TRBJ1-2, with 11 bases lining up with TRBD1. J lost 5 bases, V lost 6 bases, and 2 bases had no gene match. Germline V gene lookup returns CDR1 MGHDK and CDR2 SYGVNS. There are 13 residues in the CDR3. CDR3 DNA sequence: TGTGCCAGCAGGGGGGACAGGGGGTATGGCTACACCTTC. It specifies CASRGDRGYGYTF.

This clonotype was counted at least ten times. The gene calls are TRBV5-1 and TRBJ2-7; D unclear. The length of the CDR3 is 13 residues. Trimming removed 0 bases at V and 5 bases at J, with 9 bases between. Germline V gene sequence: CDR1 SGHRS, CDR2 YFSETQ. The DNA for the CDR3 is TGCGCCAGCAGCTTGGGGGTCGGCAACGAGCAGTACTTC. Translating it yields CASSLGVGNEQYF.

V is TRBV6-6 and J is TRBJ2-6; D may be TRBD1 (6 bases). This CDR3 contains 12 residues. Germline V gene sequence: CDR1 MNHNY, CDR2 SVGAGI (reference sequence). Trimming removed 4 bases from V and 9 bases from J, with 7 bases in between. The CDR3 loop is CASSSRGNVLTF. The CDR3 DNA sequence: TGTGCCAGCAGTTCCAGGGGCAACGTCCTGACTTTC.

The J gene is TRBJ1-3, the V gene TRBV5-1; 9 bases are a match to TRBD1. From germline, CDR1 is SGHRS and CDR2 YFSETQ. Germline trimming cut 3 bases from V and 0 bases from J; bases unmatched to any gene: 7. The CDR3 loop spans 17 amino acids. The CDR3 nucleotides read TGCGCCAGCAGCTACTCACAGGGGGCCAGCTCTGGAAACACCATATATTTT. It encodes CASSYSQGASSGNTIYF. The full variable domain, in which reference TRBV5-1 and TRBJ1-3 provide the parts outside the CDR3, is KAGVTQTPRYLIKTRGQQVTLSCSPISGHRSVSWYQQTPGQGLQFLFEYFSETQRNKGNFPGRFSGRQFSNSRSEMNVSTLELGDSALYLCASSYSQGASSGNTIYFGEGSWLTVV.